This T cell receptor (beta chain) was sequenced during a study of identical twins. MiXCR, run by TCRdb on the 5' RACE reads, gives a single entry per CDR3 protein. This sample has hundreds of thousands of distinct CDR3 sequences; 10% to 15% occur once, and the top ten carry around 1.5%. There are a few counts of this clonotype. The CDR3 spans 15 residues. CDR1 and CDR2 from the germline V gene are LNHDA and SQIVND (reference sequence). Deletions cut 5 bases from V and 5 bases from J, with 16 bases between. Separately, the same data were catalogued under a study of yellow fever vaccine responses in identical twins.

Material: PBMCs. The chain employs TRBV19 and TRBJ1-5, with a tentative D call TRBD1 (6 bases). The receptor was derived from a woman younger than 35 in good health. The CDR3 loop reads CASSAHEQGYQPQHF. The CDR3 DNA is TGTGCCAGTAGTGCCCACGAACAGGGCTATCAGCCCCAGCATTTT.